Each of the 23 T cell receptor beta chains below was sequenced from the same sample in a study of T cell responses to AZD1222 COVID-19 vaccine. Here immunoSEQ multiplex PCR was the method, and the copy in TCRdb shows in-frame clones only, minus some. The sample holds approximately 110,000 clones, roughly nine tenths seen once. The sample here was peripheral blood, taken on day 0 of AZD1222 vaccination. The receptors originated from an adult in good health.

The chain links TRBV18 to TRBJ2-1; no reliable D call. Trimming shortened V by 3 bases and J by 3 bases, and 6 bases separated the two germline ends. Germline V gene data show CDR1 as KGHSH and CDR2 as LQKENI. The CDR3 covers 13 residues. The CDR3 sequence: CASSPAGYNEQFF. CDR3 bases: TGTGCCAGCTCACCGGCAGGCTACAATGAGCAGTTCTTC.

This rearrangement joins TRBV27 to TRBJ2-3; no clear D gene. CDR3 length: 12 amino acids. Germline lookup yields CDR1 MNHEY and CDR2 SMNVEV (reference sequence). V was cut by 5 bases and J by 1 base, with 4 bases left in between. This CDR3 reads CASSLGTDTQYF. DNA of the CDR3: TGTGCCAGCAGTCTTGGCACAGATACGCAGTATTTT.

V and J are TRBV9 and TRBJ2-3, with 9 bases lining up with TRBD1. The V gene end was trimmed by 2 bases and the J gene end by 3 bases; junction bases not matched to a gene: 4. The CDR3 length is 15 residues. CDR1 SGDLS and CDR2 YYNGEE come from the germline V gene. CDR3 sequence: CASSVGTGSTDTQYF. CDR3 DNA sequence: TGTGCCAGCAGCGTCGGGACAGGGTCGACAGATACGCAGTATTTT.

This clone was observed once. The CDR3: CASSLSGEAFF. The CDR3 nucleotides read TGTGCCAGCAGCTTATCGGGTGAAGCTTTCTTT. V and J are TRBV3-1 (or the pseudogene TRBV3-2) and TRBJ1-1; the D is unclear. Germline lookup yields CDR1 LGHDT and CDR2 YNNKEL (reference sequence). V lost 5 bases, J lost 7 bases, and 8 bases lay in between. This CDR3 region has 11 residues.

The chain couples TRBV3-1 (or the pseudogene TRBV3-2) to TRBJ2-7; 12 bases agree with TRBD1. CDR3 length: 15 residues. Trimming at V came to 1 base and at J to 6 bases, leaving 4 bases not matched to a gene. Per germline, CDR1 LGHDT and CDR2 YNNKEL (reference sequence). The CDR3 spells CASSQVGTGGAEQYF. DNA for the CDR3: TGTGCCAGCAGCCAAGTAGGGACAGGGGGCGCCGAGCAGTACTTC.

The chain combines TRBV5-1 with TRBJ1-4, with D possibly being TRBD1 (5 bases). This CDR3 spans 14 amino acids. Germline lookup yields CDR1 SGHRS and CDR2 YFSETQ. Trimming shortened V by 4 bases and J by 8 bases, and 15 bases separated the two germline ends. The CDR3 here is CASSDRGLSEKLFF. The CDR3 DNA sequence: TGCGCCAGCAGCGACAGAGGGCTCTCGGAAAAACTGTTTTTT.

This chain joins TRBV4-2 and TRBJ1-6; a weak D match, TRBD1 (5 bases). The V and J ends lost 5 bases and 5 bases respectively, with 10 bases between them. This CDR3 contains 14 residues. Germline-derived CDR1 and CDR2 are LGHNA and YNFKEQ. CDR3 nucleotide sequence: TGTGCCAGCAGCTCGACAGAAGATAATTCACCCCTCCACTTT. It translates to CASSSTEDNSPLHF.

The chain couples TRBV4-2 to TRBJ1-4; D ambiguous. Between the trimmed V and J ends, which lost 1 base and 3 bases, there was a span of 3 bases. Germline CDR1 is LGHNA and CDR2 is YNFKEQ. This CDR3 comprises 13 residues. The CDR3 bases are TGTGCCAGCAGCCAAGCCTCTAATGAAAAACTGTTTTTT. Translated: CASSQASNEKLFF.

The J gene is TRBJ2-1, the V gene TRBV9; D might be TRBD2 (5 bases). This CDR3 is 16 amino acids long. V was cut by 0 bases and J by 0 bases, with 10 bases left in between. The germline gives CDR1 SGDLS, CDR2 YYNGEE. CDR3 nucleotide sequence: TGTGCCAGCAGCGTAGAAGGTCGGGGCTCCTACAATGAGCAGTTCTTC. This codes for CASSVEGRGSYNEQFF.

The V gene is TRBV29-1, the J gene TRBJ2-1; D unclear. The CDR3 contains 10 residues. Trimming took 4 bases from V and 8 from J, leaving 6 bases between them. Per germline, CDR1 SQVTM and CDR2 ANQGSEA. The CDR3 bases are TGCAGCGTTGTTCAGCATGAGCAGTTCTTC. Protein: CSVVQHEQFF.

This clone was recorded once. The rearrangement joins TRBV21-1 to TRBJ2-3; the DNA was not used to check the table's D call, TRBD2. TRBV21-1 is listed as a pseudogene. This CDR3 has 19 residues. CDR3 bases: TGTGCCAGCAGCAAACGGGGGCTAGCGGGGGGCCGACGCACAGATACGCAGTATTTT. Its translation is CASSKRGLAGGRRTDTQYF.

This chain connects TRBV5-1 to TRBJ1-4; TRBD1 is a possible D gene (5 bases). CDR1 and CDR2 (germline): SGHRS, YFSETQ. The CDR3 has 16 residues. Trimming stripped 1 base from V and 1 base from J, with 11 bases between. The CDR3 nucleotides are TGCGCCAGCAGCTTGCAGGGTCGGGGAACTAATGAAAAACTGTTTTTT. Protein sequence: CASSLQGRGTNEKLFF.

The rearrangement uses TRBV18 and TRBJ2-7; 8 bases are shared with TRBD2. The CDR3 has 14 residues. The germline CDR1 and CDR2 sequences are KGHSH and LQKENI. The J segment lost 4 bases and the V segment lost 2 bases, leaving 4 bases of the junction unmatched. CDR3 DNA: TGTGCCAGCTCACCAACCGGGAGGGGTTACGAGCAGTACTTC. Its protein product is CASSPTGRGYEQYF.

The chain links TRBV5-1 to TRBJ1-6, with 7 nucleotides matching TRBD1. Germline V gene sequence: CDR1 SGHRS, CDR2 YFSETQ. Unmatched junction bases numbered 9, after V lost 10 bases and J lost 8 bases. This CDR3 is built from 13 residues. DNA for the CDR3: TGCGCCCGCGGGCAGGGGGGGGATTCACCCCTCCACTTT. This encodes CARGQGGDSPLHF. Looking up the rest from reference TRBV5-1 and TRBJ1-6 gives the full variable domain: KAGVTQTPRYLIKTRGQQVTLSCSPISGHRSVSWYQQTPGQGLQFLFEYFSETQRNKGNFPGRFSGRQFSNSRSEMNVSTLELGDSALYLCARGQGGDSPLHFGNGTRLTVT.

This chain links TRBV30 with TRBJ1-4; 7 bases agree with TRBD1. Looked up from germline, CDR1 is GTSNPN and CDR2 is SVGIG (reference sequence). The CDR3 length is 15 residues. V gave up 2 bases and J gave up 5 bases; unmatched junction bases: 8. CDR3 DNA: TGTGCCTGGAGTTTCTCGACAGGGAGGAATGAAAAACTGTTTTTT. This codes for CAWSFSTGRNEKLFF.

The genes are TRBV4-1 and TRBJ1-2, with no clear D. CDR3 length: 15 residues. Germline V lookup: CDR1 MGHRA, CDR2 YSYEKL. V was shortened by 3 bases and J by 8 bases, with 19 bases between the two germline ends. CDR3 coding DNA: TGCGCCAGCAGCCACTACCGGGAGGTAGCGGGGGGCTACACCTTC. Residues: CASSHYREVAGGYTF.

The J gene is TRBJ1-1, the V gene TRBV11-2; weak D call: TRBD1 (5 bases). The V and J ends lost 2 bases and 5 bases respectively, with 9 bases between them. The germline V gene has CDR1 SGHAT and CDR2 FQNNGV. CDR3 size: 13 residues. CDR3 sequence: CASSLMGVTEAFF. The DNA for the CDR3 is TGTGCCAGCAGCTTAATGGGGGTTACTGAAGCTTTCTTT. The whole variable domain, remainder taken from reference TRBV11-2 and TRBJ1-1, is EAGVAQSPRYKIIEKRQSVAFWCNPISGHATLYWYQQILGQGPKLLIQFQNNGVVDDSQLPKDRFSAERLKGVDSTLKIQPAKLEDSAVYLCASSLMGVTEAFFGQGTRLTVV.

The V and J genes are TRBV12-3 or TRBV12-4 and TRBJ1-2; D call uncertain. This CDR3 has 13 residues. V was pared by 3 bases and J by 0 bases, with 5 bases between. The CDR3 protein is CASSFGANYGYTF. The DNA of the CDR3 is TGTGCCAGCAGTTTCGGGGCTAACTATGGCTACACCTTC.

The chain recombines TRBV15 with TRBJ2-5; either TRBD1 or TRBD2 may fit D (6 bases each). Germline V gene sequence: CDR1 LNHNV, CDR2 YYDKDF (reference sequence). This CDR3 has 14 residues. V was cut by 0 bases and J by 5 bases, with 10 bases left in between. The CDR3 protein is CATSREGGEETQYF. CDR3 nucleotides: TGTGCCACCAGCAGAGAGGGGGGCGAGGAGACCCAGTACTTC.

The chain links TRBV12-5 to TRBJ1-3; the D gene is possibly TRBD1 (5 bases). The CDR3 is 19 amino acids. In germline, CDR1 is LGHNT, CDR2 FRNRAP. V gave up 6 bases and J gave up 4 bases, with 28 bases separating them. The CDR3 region is CASGLTRERGLLLGNTIYF. The CDR3 coding sequence is TGTGCTAGTGGCCTGACCCGGGAGAGGGGCCTCCTCCTCGGAAACACCATATATTTT. The variable domain in full, completed from reference TRBV12-5 and TRBJ1-3, reads DARVTQTPRHKVTEMGQEVTMRCQPILGHNTVFWYRQTMMQGLELLAYFRNRAPLDDSGMPKDRFSAEMPDATLATLKIQPSEPRDSAVYFCASGLTRERGLLLGNTIYFGEGSWLTVV.

The rearrangement uses TRBV25-1 and TRBJ2-1, with D possibly being TRBD2 (5 bases). Trimming shortened V by 2 bases and J by 6 bases, and 14 bases separated the two germline ends. The CDR3 is 15 amino acids. CDR1 MGHDK and CDR2 SYGVNS come from the germline V gene. The CDR3 region has the DNA TGTGCCAGCAGTGAACGGCCCCCCGAGGGCAATGAGCAGTTCTTC. It specifies CASSERPPEGNEQFF. Using reference TRBV25-1 and TRBJ2-1 for the parts outside the CDR3, the full variable domain is EADIYQTPRYLVIGTGKKITLECSQTMGHDKMYWYQQDPGMELHLIHYSYGVNSTEKGDLSSESTVSRIRTEHFPLTLESARPSHTSQYLCASSERPPEGNEQFFGPGTRLTVL.

V usage is TRBV7-2 and J usage is TRBJ1-2; TRBD1 matches at 10 bases. The CDR3 loop spans 17 amino acids. The V gene's germline CDR1 is SGHTA and CDR2 FQGNSA. V lost 4 bases, J lost 4 bases, and 12 bases stayed unmatched. The CDR3 nucleotides read TGTGCCAGCAGCTCGGGACAGGGGAGAGAGCTACCCTATGGCTACACCTTC. Its protein product is CASSSGQGRELPYGYTF.

The V gene is TRBV30, the J gene TRBJ1-5, with D possibly being TRBD1 (6 bases). The ends were cut back, 0 bases at V and 4 bases at J, with 13 bases in the middle. Looked up from germline, CDR1 is GTSNPN and CDR2 is SVGIG (reference sequence). The CDR3 spans 15 residues. DNA for the CDR3: TGTGCCTGGAGTGTTCTACAGGGATGGAATCAGCCCCAGCATTTT. This encodes CAWSVLQGWNQPQHF.